This passage covers 9 T cell receptor beta chains from one sample sequenced in a study of cytomegalovirus exposure and HLA in healthy donors (dated by TCRdb to about 2017). The library came from the immunoSEQ multiplex PCR assay. A mixture of 60 forward primers for TCR Vbeta segments and 13 reverse primers for TCR Jbeta segments was used in the multiplex PCR. TCRdb's version of the immuneACCESS table is confined to in-frame rearrangements and falls short of the full clone set. An unresolved V gene accounts for under half of the shortfall where checked; the remainder is of unknown origin. The sample yields under 200,000 clones; approximately 84% were counted once. In total, the top ten clones hold around 0.93% of the sample. Sequencing input: PBMCs. These receptors originate from a man aged 30 to 45 in good health and CMV-seronegative.

V usage is TRBV27 and J usage is TRBJ2-7, with D perhaps matching TRBD1 (5 bases). Trimming shortened V by 3 bases and J by 2 bases, and 8 bases separated the two germline ends. CDR3 size: 13 residues. The V gene's germline CDR1 is MNHEY and CDR2 SMNVEV (reference sequence). CDR3 in DNA: TGTGCCAGCAGTTTCAGGGCAACCTACGAGCAGTACTTC. Protein product: CASSFRATYEQYF.

The chain has TRBV27 and TRBJ1-6; TRBD1 matches 7 bases. V lost 6 bases to trimming and J lost 4 bases; unmatched junction nucleotides: 3. This CDR3 spans 14 amino acids. The V gene's germline CDR1 is MNHEY and CDR2 SMNVEV (reference sequence). The chain's CDR3 is CASRTGPYNSPLHF. The CDR3 coding sequence is TGTGCCAGCAGGACAGGGCCATATAATTCACCCCTCCACTTT.

The rearrangement joins TRBV7-2 to TRBJ1-5, with D perhaps matching TRBD1 (5 bases). The V gene lost 4 bases and the J gene lost 4 bases, with 11 bases spanning the gap. There are 14 residues in the CDR3. Germline V CDR1 and CDR2: SGHTA, FQGNSA. CDR3 amino acids: CASSSRAGNQPQHF. Written as DNA, the CDR3 is TGTGCCAGCAGCTCTAGGGCAGGGAATCAGCCCCAGCATTTT. The complete variable domain, with remaining parts taken from reference TRBV7-2 and TRBJ1-5, reads GAGVSQSPSNKVTEKGKDVELRCDPISGHTALYWYRQSLGQGLEFLIYFQGNSAPDKSGLPSDRFSAERTGGSVSTLTIQRTQQEDSAVYLCASSSRAGNQPQHFGDGTRLSIL.

J is TRBJ2-5 and V is TRBV5-4; 7 nucleotides line up with TRBD1. Near its end, the DNA agrees better with TRBJ2-7, so the J call may be wrong. The CDR3 is 15 residues long. Per the germline V gene, CDR1 is SGHNT and CDR2 is YYREEE (reference sequence). The CDR3 sequence is CASSLDYRGHYEQYF. CDR3 nucleotides: TGTGCCAGCAGCTTGGACTACAGGGGTCACTACGAGCAGTACTTC.

J is TRBJ2-5 and V is TRBV15, with D perhaps TRBD1 (5 bases). The J call is doubtful: the DNA matches TRBJ2-7 better. The CDR3 sequence is 14 residues long. Germline assignment: CDR1 LNHNV and CDR2 YYDKDF (reference sequence). Here the CDR3 DNA reads TGTGCCACCAGCAGAGATGATAGTAGGGGCGAGCAGTACTTC. Its protein product is CATSRDDSRGEQYF.

On this clone itself: This specimen includes other DNA sequences encoding the same CDR3. The rearrangement uses TRBV30 and TRBJ2-1, with a tentative D call TRBD1 (6 bases). The CDR3 runs to 15 residues. V lost 0 bases and J lost 3, with 12 bases in between. CDR1 and CDR2 from the germline V gene are GTSNPN and SVGIG (reference sequence). This chain's CDR3 is CAWSVGTPIYNEQFF. The CDR3 DNA reads as TGTGCCTGGAGTGTAGGGACACCAATCTACAATGAGCAGTTCTTC.

This clone has only one observation. The V and J genes are TRBV5-4 and TRBJ1-3, with D possibly being TRBD1 (6 bases). Germline CDR1 SGHNT, CDR2 YYREEE (reference sequence). The CDR3 is 15 amino acids. V lost 4 bases and J lost 0, with 11 bases in between. CDR3 nucleotides: TGTGCCAGCAGCCAGGACAGCTACTCTGGAAACACCATATATTTT. Translated: CASSQDSYSGNTIYF.

Points on this clone: Different DNA sequences within this sample yield the same CDR3. In nucleotides, the CDR3 is TGTGCCAGCAGCCCGCGTGGTAGCAATCAGCCCCAGCATTTT. Translating gives CASSPRGSNQPQHF. The chain recombines TRBV27 with TRBJ1-5; D unresolved. The V end was cut by 6 bases, the J end by 0 bases, with 9 bases between. This CDR3 comprises 14 residues. Germline CDR1 MNHEY, CDR2 SMNVEV (reference sequence).

The V gene is TRBV7-6, the J gene TRBJ2-1; 8 bases line up with TRBD2. Germline CDR1 is SGHVS and CDR2 is FNYEAQ. The length of the CDR3 is 16 residues. V trimming: 1 base; J trimming: 3 bases; junction bases outside the gene matches: 5. CDR3 nucleotides: TGTGCCAGCAGCTTAGGACTAGCGAAAGACTACAATGAGCAGTTCTTC. Translating it yields CASSLGLAKDYNEQFF. Full variable domain (missing parts from reference TRBV7-6 and TRBJ2-1): GAGVSQSPRYKVTKRGQDVALRCDPISGHVSLYWYRQALGQGPEFLTYFNYEAQQDKSGLPNDRFSAERPEGSISTLTIQRTEQRDSAMYRCASSLGLAKDYNEQFFGPGTRLTVL.